What follows is one TCR beta chain and its context. The sample comes from a study of blood T cell repertoires in COVID-19. Study in general: Acute-phase and convalescent COVID-19 samples originated in the United States, Italy and Spain. The analysed material was cDNA or gDNA that came from T cells, B-cell-depleted T cells, or PBMCs.

Authors' data handling: Amplification from reference gene primers served as the basis for estimated nucleated cell counts. Method: immunoSEQ multiplex PCR; TCRdb's copy keeps in-frame clones and lacks some. The DNA was the basis for D and trimming; V, J and clone size are from that table. The table shows 80,000 to 90,000 clones, with roughly 87% occurring only once. The sequence derives from a man aged 55 to 70 with acute or convalescent COVID-19. Sequencing used peripheral blood.

The CDR3 coding sequence is TGTGCCAGCAGCTCGTCAGTGCCAGATACGCAGTATTTT. Protein product: CASSSSVPDTQYF. The rearrangement joins TRBV7-2 to TRBJ2-3; D gene uncertain. CDR3 length: 13 residues. Germline V gene data show CDR1 as SGHTA and CDR2 as FQGNSA. Trimming pared 4 bases from V and 4 bases from J, leaving 9 bases between.